These 27 T cell receptor beta chains were all obtained from the same sample, sequenced in a study of breast tumors, draining lymph nodes, adjacent tissues. In TCRdb, the multiplex PCR reads were re-called with MiXCR into one record per CDR3 protein. The sample records 25,000 or so distinct CDR3 sequences, 60% to 70% being singletons. Material: tumor-adjacent breast tissue. Receptors originate from a female donor with breast cancer. Some clones in this sample may be carry-over from other donors' samples.

This clonotype is categorized as medium-sized. This rearrangement joins TRBV4-1 to TRBJ2-5; 13 bases line up with TRBD2. This CDR3 is 16 amino acids long. CDR1 and CDR2 (germline): MGHRA, YSYEKL. Trimming at V came to 5 bases and at J to 5 bases, leaving 8 bases not matched to a gene. The CDR3 sequence is CASSTPGLAGSETQYF. The CDR3 region has the DNA TGCGCCAGCAGCACTCCGGGACTAGCGGGGAGCGAGACCCAGTACTTC.

The table lists this clonotype with a count of one. The CDR3 nucleotides are TGTGCCAGCAGCCTGACAGGGGCTAATAATTCACCCCTCCACTTT. Encoded protein: CASSLTGANNSPLHF. V usage is TRBV6-1 and J usage is TRBJ1-6; 8 bases agree with TRBD1. CDR3 length equals 15 residues. Per germline, CDR1 MNHNS and CDR2 SASEGT. The J segment lost 5 bases and the V segment lost 6 bases, leaving 6 bases of the junction unmatched.

By share of the sample, this clonotype is medium-sized. The rearrangement links TRBV20-1 to TRBJ1-2; D remains unclear. The V end was cut by 3 bases, the J end by 3 bases, with 8 bases between. The CDR3 contains 12 residues. Looked up from germline, CDR1 is DFQATT and CDR2 is SNEGSKA (reference sequence). The CDR3, as DNA: TGCAGTGCTAGTTTGTCGGACTATGGCTACACCTTC. Translation: CSASLSDYGYTF.

The sample holds many counts of this clonotype. V is TRBV3-1 and J is TRBJ2-7; TRBD1 matches 9 bases. Germline V CDR1 and CDR2: LGHDT, YNNKEL (reference sequence). The CDR3 loop spans 15 amino acids. With V trimmed by 4 bases and J by 7 bases, 11 bases remained unmatched. CDR3 residues: CASSRTGTGLREQYF. As DNA, the CDR3 is TGTGCCAGCAGCCGGACCGGGACAGGGCTTCGGGAGCAGTACTTC.

Here the CDR3 reads CASSLDIRGRRETQYF. The DNA for the CDR3 is TGTGCCAGCAGCTTAGATATCAGGGGCAGACGGGAGACCCAGTACTTC. The chain links TRBV11-2 to TRBJ2-5, with a tentative D call TRBD1 (6 bases). Trimming pared 0 bases from V and 5 bases from J, leaving 16 bases between. Germline V gene sequence: CDR1 SGHAT, CDR2 FQNNGV. This CDR3 region has 16 residues.

The V and J genes are TRBV6-5 and TRBJ1-6; 8 nucleotides match TRBD1. In germline, CDR1 is MNHEY, CDR2 SVGAGI. J was trimmed by 8 bases and V by 2 bases; bases with no gene match: 8. The length of the CDR3 is 16 residues. For the CDR3, the DNA is TGTGCCAGCAGTTACCATACCGGGACAGGATATTCACCCCTCCACTTT. Its translation is CASSYHTGTGYSPLHF.

This clonotype is categorized as medium-sized. This chain connects TRBV6-6 to TRBJ1-5; D unresolved. The CDR3 runs 15 residues. The V gene's germline CDR1 is MNHNY and CDR2 SVGAGI (reference sequence). The V end was cut by 6 bases, the J end by 0 bases, with 12 bases between. CDR3 bases: TGTGCCAGCAGCAAAGGTGTTTCTAGCAATCAGCCCCAGCATTTT. Amino acids: CASSKGVSSNQPQHF.

There are a few counts of this clonotype. This chain connects TRBV2 to TRBJ2-5; D ambiguous. Germline CDR1 reads SNHLY; CDR2 reads FYNNEI. V lost 4 bases and J 5 bases, leaving 17 bases between the germline ends. This CDR3 is built from 15 residues. The CDR3, as DNA: TGTGCCAGCAGTGCCTCATTGGGCTCCGGGGAGACCCAGTACTTC. Residues: CASSASLGSGETQYF.

The chain employs TRBV9 and TRBJ2-3; 13 bases match TRBD2. Germline V CDR1 and CDR2: SGDLS, YYNGEE. V shed 2 bases and J 3 bases; nucleotides not matched to a gene: 3. CDR3 length equals 16 residues. This chain's CDR3 is CASSVAGLAGTDTQYF. CDR3 in DNA: TGTGCCAGCAGCGTGGCGGGACTAGCGGGAACAGATACGCAGTATTTT.

This clonotype was seen more than once but under ten times. J is TRBJ2-5 and V is TRBV7-6; D is perhaps TRBD1 (6 bases). The V and J ends lost 5 bases and 5 bases respectively, with 15 bases between them. Germline V gene sequence: CDR1 SGHVS, CDR2 FNYEAQ. The length of the CDR3 is 14 residues. The CDR3 protein is CASSRTAKGETQYF. In DNA, the CDR3 is TGTGCCAGCAGCCGGACAGCGAAGGGGGAGACCCAGTACTTC.

V and J are TRBV10-3 and TRBJ1-4; no definite D call. Trimming shortened V by 3 bases and J by 4 bases, and 9 bases separated the two germline ends. This CDR3 is 14 amino acids long. Germline V gene lookup returns CDR1 ENHRY and CDR2 SYGVKD. The CDR3 reads CAISDVGSNEKLFF. CDR3 bases: TGTGCCATCAGTGATGTCGGCAGTAATGAAAAACTGTTTTTT.

The J gene is TRBJ2-1, the V gene TRBV9; 10 nucleotides agree with TRBD2. The germline CDR1 and CDR2 sequences are SGDLS and YYNGEE. Germline trimming cut 6 bases from V and 2 bases from J; bases unmatched to any gene: 5. This CDR3 has 15 amino acids. CDR3 region: CASNLAGVTYNEQFF. The CDR3 DNA follows: TGTGCCAGCAATCTAGCGGGAGTAACCTACAATGAGCAGTTCTTC.

V is TRBV7-9 and J is TRBJ2-1; 9 bases are a match to TRBD2. The V gene end was trimmed by 5 bases and the J gene end by 0 bases; junction bases not matched to a gene: 11. Germline V gene data show CDR1 as SEHNR and CDR2 as FQNEAQ (reference sequence). This CDR3 is built from 18 residues. The CDR3: CASSVLRRGRASYNEQFF. Here the CDR3 DNA reads TGTGCCAGCAGCGTCCTGAGGCGCGGGAGGGCCTCCTACAATGAGCAGTTCTTC.

By sample fraction, this clonotype is medium-sized. V is TRBV5-6 and J is TRBJ1-6, with D unresolved. CDR1 is SGHDT and CDR2 is YYEEEE in the germline V gene. The CDR3 is 16 amino acids. Trimming took 2 bases from V and 1 from J, leaving 10 bases between them. The CDR3 reads CASSLSRLSYNSPLHF. DNA of the CDR3: TGTGCCAGCAGCTTATCACGGCTTTCCTATAATTCACCCCTCCACTTT.

This sequence joins TRBV7-9 and TRBJ2-2, with 9 bases identical to TRBD1. The CDR3 spans 17 residues. V shed 4 bases and J 5 bases; nucleotides not matched to a gene: 11. Germline V gives CDR1 SEHNR, CDR2 FQNEAQ (reference sequence). CDR3 DNA sequence: TGTGCCAGCAGCTCAACTCCGGGACAGGGTTTTACCGGGGAGCTGTTTTTT. Translating gives CASSSTPGQGFTGELFF. Using reference TRBV7-9 and TRBJ2-2 for the parts outside the CDR3, the full variable domain is DTGVSQNPRHKITKRGQNVTFRCDPISEHNRLYWYRQTLGQGPEFLTYFQNEAQLEKSRLLSDRFSAERPKGSFSTLEIQRTEQGDSAMYLCASSSTPGQGFTGELFFGEGSRLTVL.

The rearrangement links TRBV7-2 to TRBJ2-2; TRBD1 might be the D (6 bases). Germline V lookup: CDR1 SGHTA, CDR2 FQGNSA. The V gene lost 6 bases and the J gene lost 6 bases, with 17 bases spanning the gap. This CDR3 contains 15 residues. CDR3 protein: CASSQQGVVPGELFF. The CDR3 nucleotides read TGTGCCAGCAGTCAACAGGGAGTAGTACCCGGGGAGCTGTTTTTT.

This clonotype is labeled medium-sized. The chain is built from TRBV20-1 and TRBJ2-5, with 7 bases identical to TRBD2. Losses at the gene ends were 0 bases for V and 2 bases for J; bases not matched to a gene: 9. This CDR3 is 16 amino acids long. The germline CDR1 and CDR2 sequences are DFQATT and SNEGSKA (reference sequence). This chain's CDR3 is CSARDPSGDFQETQYF. CDR3 in DNA: TGCAGTGCTAGAGATCCCAGCGGGGACTTTCAAGAGACCCAGTACTTC.

J is TRBJ2-5 and V is TRBV2; 8 bases map to TRBD2. The CDR3 spans 14 residues. CDR1 and CDR2 (germline): SNHLY, FYNNEI. The V gene end was trimmed by 7 bases and the J gene end by 7 bases; junction bases not matched to a gene: 11. CDR3 sequence (DNA): TGTGCCAGCACCACGAGCGGGAGCACTGGGACCCAGTACTTC. This encodes CASTTSGSTGTQYF.

V is TRBV11-3 and J is TRBJ2-7; D gene uncertain. Trimming removed 4 bases from V and 2 bases from J, with 9 bases in between. The CDR3 runs to 13 residues. Germline V lookup: CDR1 SGHNT, CDR2 YENEEA. In DNA form, the CDR3 reads TGTGCCAGCAGCTCTGACTCGACCTACGAGCAGTACTTC. This sequence encodes CASSSDSTYEQYF.

This sequence joins TRBV11-2 and TRBJ2-5; tentative D call: TRBD2 (6 bases). Trimming cost V 1 base and J 5 bases, with 11 bases left between them. Germline loops: CDR1 SGHAT, CDR2 FQNNGV. The CDR3 sequence is 14 residues long. The CDR3 bases are TGTGCCAGCAGCTTAGTCGGAGGGTGGGAGACCCAGTACTTC. Its protein product is CASSLVGGWETQYF.

The chain joins TRBV27 to TRBJ2-1; D is undetermined. Germline lookup yields CDR1 MNHEY and CDR2 SMNVEV (reference sequence). V lost 5 bases to trimming and J lost 9 bases, with 11 bases between them. This CDR3 comprises 12 residues. This chain's CDR3 is CASSDHSAEQFF. The CDR3 region has the DNA TGTGCCAGCAGTGACCATTCTGCTGAGCAGTTCTTC.

This clonotype has only one observation. DNA of the CDR3: TGTGCCAGCAGTCCTTACATAGGGCAGCCAAATAATTCACCCCTCCACTTT. Its translation: CASSPYIGQPNNSPLHF. The chain has TRBV27 and TRBJ1-6; D is unresolved. The CDR3 is 17 amino acids. Germline V CDR1 and CDR2: MNHEY, SMNVEV (reference sequence). With 5 bases removed from V and 5 bases from J, the gap between germline ends came to 19 bases.

Many counts were recorded for this clonotype. V and J are TRBV19 and TRBJ2-3; unclear D gene. There are 15 residues in the CDR3. Trimming removed 4 bases at V and 5 bases at J, with 16 bases between. Germline V lookup: CDR1 LNHDA, CDR2 SQIVND (reference sequence). The CDR3 sequence is CASSTRRTQEDTQYF. Written as DNA, the CDR3 is TGTGCCAGTAGTACCCGGAGAACCCAGGAAGATACGCAGTATTTT.

The rearrangement uses TRBV19 and TRBJ1-2, with TRBD1 as a possible D gene (5 bases). Trimming stripped 3 bases from V and 2 bases from J, with 22 bases between. Germline V gene lookup returns CDR1 LNHDA and CDR2 SQIVND (reference sequence). The CDR3 totals 18 residues. CDR3 in amino acids: CASSMVSWAWGANYGYTF. The CDR3 region has the DNA TGTGCCAGTAGTATGGTTTCTTGGGCCTGGGGCGCGAACTATGGCTACACCTTC.

The chain combines TRBV10-3 with TRBJ1-2; D not certain. V lost 4 bases to trimming and J lost 2 bases, with 5 bases between them. The CDR3 totals 12 residues. CDR1 and CDR2 from the germline V gene are ENHRY and SYGVKD. CDR3: CAISGRNYGYTF. In DNA, the CDR3 is TGTGCCATCAGTGGCAGAAACTATGGCTACACCTTC.

Judged by abundance, this clonotype is medium-sized. The CDR3, as DNA: TGTGCCAGCGCCCGACCTACTATGGGCTACACCTTC. It codes for CASARPTMGYTF. The chain links TRBV11-3 to TRBJ1-2; no clear D gene. The V gene lost 8 bases and the J gene lost 8 bases, with 15 bases spanning the gap. The germline V gene has CDR1 SGHNT and CDR2 YENEEA. The CDR3 has 12 amino acids.

This clonotype was counted at least ten times. The chain recombines TRBV28 with TRBJ1-3, with 7 bases matching TRBD1. The CDR3 is 15 amino acids. Germline CDR1 and CDR2: MDHEN and SYDVKM. The J segment lost 9 bases and the V segment lost 1 base, leaving 9 bases of the junction unmatched. CDR3 sequence: CASSLSAGTVSTIYF. As DNA, the CDR3 is TGTGCCAGCAGTTTATCAGCAGGGACAGTTTCCACCATATATTTT.